These T cell receptor beta chains were read from a single sample in a study of blood T cell repertoires in COVID-19. TCRdb's table, derived via immunoSEQ multiplex PCR, lists solely in-frame clones and lacks some. The table lists hundreds of thousands of clones, 70% to 90% of them singletons. Sequencing used PBMCs or T cells enriched from blood (not recorded which). These receptors were obtained from a woman between 18 and 29 years old who had been exposed to COVID-19. The CDR3 runs from the conserved cysteine through the conserved F or W. The D gene is left open where the match is weak. Clone size, where shown, is once, few, many, or a class for clones that have expanded.

J,V,size,D,CDR3,DNA
TRBJ2-1,TRBV29-1,.,.,CSVDSGGSSYNEQFF,TGCAGCGTTGATTCTGGAGGGTCTAGCTACAATGAGCAGTTCTTC
TRBJ2-7,TRBV6-5,.,TRBD2,CASTSASGGTYEQYF,TGTGCCAGCACGTCCGCTAGCGGGGGGACCTACGAGCAGTACTTC
TRBJ1-5,TRBV28,few,TRBD1,CASSLLLGTGVGDQPQHF,TGTGCCAGCAGTTTATTGTTAGGGACAGGGGTCGGGGATCAGCCCCAGCATTTT
TRBJ1-6,TRBV15,.,.,CATSRDIYRDSPLHF,TGTGCCACCAGCAGAGATATCTACAGGGATTCACCCCTCCACTTT
TRBJ2-7,TRBV28,once,TRBD2,CASGERGLPYEQYF,TGTGCCAGCGGAGAGCGGGGGCTCCCCTACGAGCAGTACTTC
TRBJ2-1,TRBV4-3,.,.,CPSSQLYRDSNEQFF,TGCCCCAGCAGCCAACTCTACCGGGACTCCAATGAGCAGTTCTTC
TRBJ1-2,TRBV19,.,TRBD1,CASSIPGTGVAGYTF,TGTGCCAGTAGTATACCTGGGACAGGGGTTGCTGGCTACACCTTC
TRBJ1-5,TRBV7-8,.,TRBD1,CASSRDRGNQPQHF,TGTGCCAGCAGCCGGGACAGGGGGAATCAGCCCCAGCATTTT
TRBJ2-7,TRBV20-1,.,.,CSADTGSEQYF,TGCAGTGCAGACACAGGGAGCGAGCAGTACTTC
TRBJ2-1,TRBV27,.,TRBD2,CASSPTSGRTQEQFF,TGTGCCAGCAGTCCGACTAGCGGGAGGACTCAAGAGCAGTTCTTC
TRBJ2-3,TRBV6-5,.,.,CASSYRLAQDTQYF,TGTGCCAGCAGTTACCGGCTAGCTCAGGATACGCAGTATTTT
TRBJ2-2,TRBV6-2/TRBV6-3,.,.,CASSSTPGSNTGELFF,TGTGCCAGCAGTTCTACCCCAGGTTCGAACACCGGGGAGCTGTTTTTT
TRBJ2-7,TRBV27,.,TRBD2,CASSLGLAAYEQYF,TGTGCCAGCAGTTTAGGCCTAGCGGCCTACGAGCAGTACTTC
TRBJ1-2,TRBV24-1,.,TRBD1,CATRDRANYGYTF,TGTGCCACCCGGGACAGGGCAAACTATGGCTACACCTTC
TRBJ2-7,TRBV18,.,TRBD1,CASSPKDREGTYEQYF,TGTGCCAGCTCACCAAAGGACAGGGAAGGAACCTACGAGCAGTACTTC
TRBJ1-2,TRBV4-1,.,.,CASSQGAINYGYTF,TGCGCCAGCAGCCAGGGGGCGATCAACTATGGCTACACCTTC
TRBJ2-1,TRBV6-6,.,TRBD2,CASRETSGVLYNEQFF,TGTGCCAGCAGGGAGACTAGCGGAGTCCTCTACAATGAGCAGTTCTTC
TRBJ2-2,TRBV3-1/TRBV3-2,.,TRBD2,CASSRERGTGELFF,TGTGCCAGCAGCCGCGAGCGGGGGACCGGGGAGCTGTTTTTT
TRBJ1-2,TRBV4-1,once,TRBD1,CASSQAGTASNYGYTF,TGCGCCAGCAGCCAGGCCGGGACAGCTTCTAACTATGGCTACACCTTC
TRBJ2-2,TRBV7-9,.,TRBD2,CASSGSSAGTTEPGELFF,TGTGCCAGCAGCGGGTCCTCGGCCGGGACTACCGAACCCGGGGAGCTGTTTTTT
TRBJ2-1,TRBV9,.,.,CASGRPVPEGEQFF,TGTGCCAGCGGTAGACCGGTACCCGAGGGTGAGCAGTTCTTC
TRBJ2-3,TRBV4-2,.,.,CASSQDQGVWLDTQYF,TGTGCCAGCAGCCAAGATCAGGGCGTCTGGCTGGATACGCAGTATTTT
TRBJ2-7,TRBV19,.,.,CASSSSGVPEQYF,TGTGCCAGTAGTTCCTCGGGGGTCCCCGAGCAGTACTTC
TRBJ2-2,TRBV12-3/TRBV12-4,few,.,CASSVLSTGELFF,TGTGCCAGCAGTGTGTTGAGCACCGGGGAGCTGTTTTTT
TRBJ2-5,TRBV5-1,.,.,CASSLGLQGGTQYF,TGCGCCAGCAGCCTGGGACTCCAGGGGGGGACCCAGTACTTC
TRBJ1-5,TRBV10-1,once,TRBD1,CASSLDRRNQPQHF,TGCGCCAGCAGTCTGGACAGGCGGAATCAGCCCCAGCATTTT
TRBJ2-3,TRBV11-1,.,TRBD2,CASSLAGEWTDTQYF,TGTGCCAGCAGTTTAGCGGGAGAGTGGACAGATACGCAGTATTTT
TRBJ1-5,TRBV12-3/TRBV12-4,once,.,CASSQGIFQPQHF,TGTGCCAGCAGTCAGGGAATTTTTCAGCCCCAGCATTTT
TRBJ2-3,TRBV3-1/TRBV3-2,few,.,CASSPGRVSYSTDTQYF,TGTGCCAGCAGCCCAGGCAGGGTGAGCTACTCCACAGATACGCAGTATTTT
TRBJ1-2,TRBV5-4,.,.,CASSLEVAGLHGYTF,TGTGCCAGCAGCTTGGAAGTAGCGGGACTGCATGGCTACACCTTC
TRBJ1-1,TRBV7-9,.,.,CASSFVQGNTEAFF,TGTGCCAGCAGCTTCGTACAGGGCAACACTGAAGCTTTCTTT
TRBJ1-5,TRBV28,.,TRBD1,CASSSGQGVRPQHF,TGTGCCAGCAGTTCTGGACAGGGGGTGCGGCCCCAGCATTTT
TRBJ2-5,TRBV28,few,.,CASSQSTAQATQYF,TGTGCCAGCAGTCAATCGACAGCTCAGGCGACCCAGTACTTC
TRBJ1-3,TRBV28,.,.,CASSRQTGNPRGNTIYF,TGTGCCAGCAGTCGCCAAACAGGGAATCCAAGAGGAAACACCATATATTTT
TRBJ2-1,TRBV2,.,.,CASTGMVEQFF,TGTGCCAGCACCGGGATGGTGGAGCAGTTCTTC
TRBJ1-4,TRBV5-4,.,TRBD1,CASSLGTAEKLFF,TGTGCCAGCAGCTTAGGGACAGCTGAAAAACTGTTTTTT
TRBJ2-1,TRBV25-1,.,.,CASSYVRFGASNEQFF,TGTGCCAGCAGCTATGTACGGTTTGGAGCGAGCAATGAGCAGTTCTTC
TRBJ2-2,TRBV28,.,TRBD1,CASSSRQDRDYTGELFF,TGTGCCAGCAGTTCTCGCCAGGACAGGGACTACACCGGGGAGCTGTTTTTT
TRBJ1-3,TRBV7-2,once,.,CASSPSRGPGNTIYF,TGTGCCAGCAGCCCTAGCAGGGGCCCTGGAAACACCATATATTTT
TRBJ2-1,TRBV5-1,.,.,CASSYLAEFSYNEQFF,TGCGCCAGCAGCTATCTCGCCGAGTTTTCCTACAATGAGCAGTTCTTC
TRBJ2-1,TRBV5-1,.,TRBD1,CASSLIRDGQGASLNEQFF,TGCGCCAGCAGCTTGATTAGAGACGGACAGGGGGCGAGTCTCAATGAGCAGTTCTTC
TRBJ2-7,TRBV6-5,.,.,CASIQLGNSYEQYF,TGTGCCAGCATCCAACTAGGAAATTCCTACGAGCAGTACTTC
TRBJ2-7,TRBV28,.,TRBD2,CASRKREGLYEQYF,TGTGCCAGCAGGAAGCGGGAGGGCCTCTACGAGCAGTACTTC
TRBJ2-1,TRBV5-4,.,.,CASSLVESYNEQFF,TGTGCCAGCAGCCTAGTAGAGTCCTACAATGAGCAGTTCTTC
TRBJ1-2,TRBV7-3,.,.,CASSQDSTNYGYTF,TGTGCCAGCAGCCAGGACTCAACAAACTATGGCTACACCTTC
TRBJ2-7,TRBV5-1,.,TRBD1,CASSLDRGHEQYF,TGCGCCAGCAGCTTGGACAGGGGGCACGAGCAGTACTTC
TRBJ2-5,TRBV29-1,.,TRBD1,CSVKDRDQETQYF,TGCAGCGTGAAGGACAGGGACCAAGAGACCCAGTACTTC
TRBJ2-2,TRBV7-3,.,TRBD2,CASSPDRSGGGTGELFF,TGTGCCAGCAGCCCCGATCGATCCGGGGGGGGCACCGGGGAGCTGTTTTTT
TRBJ1-2,TRBV15,.,.,CATSREAAVYGYTF,TGTGCCACCAGCAGAGAGGCAGCGGTCTATGGCTACACCTTC
TRBJ2-4,TRBV3-1/TRBV3-2,.,.,CASSQSPRGAAKNIQYF,TGTGCCAGCAGCCAGTCCCCCAGGGGCGCGGCCAAAAACATTCAGTACTTC
TRBJ2-7,TRBV7-7,.,TRBD1,CASTPQGAFYEQYF,TGTGCTAGCACCCCACAGGGGGCTTTCTACGAGCAGTACTTC